The 21 T cell receptor beta chains listed next were all sequenced from one sample in a study of blood T cell repertoires in COVID-19. Using immunoSEQ multiplex PCR, the repertoire was profiled, and TCRdb retains in-frame clones only, with some absent. This table has about 330,000 clones, roughly 89% appearing once. The sample consisted of peripheral blood. The receptors stem from a young man with COVID-19, enrolled during active disease.

The chain joins TRBV7-2 to TRBJ2-3; possibly TRBD1 for D (6 bases). V was trimmed by 2 bases and J by 5 bases, leaving 8 bases between them. Germline CDR1 is SGHTA and CDR2 is FQGNSA. The CDR3 totals 13 residues. CDR3 region: CASSLTGRDTQYF. Written as DNA, the CDR3 is TGTGCCAGCAGCTTAACAGGGAGAGATACGCAGTATTTT.

This sequence joins TRBV5-1 and TRBJ1-2; 8 bases are a match to TRBD1. The V and J ends lost 4 bases and 3 bases, in that order; junction bases with no gene match: 8. The CDR3 has 15 amino acids. Germline CDR1 reads SGHRS; CDR2 reads YFSETQ. CDR3 protein: CASSSIAGGDYGYTF. For the CDR3, the DNA is TGCGCCAGCAGCAGTATCGCAGGGGGCGACTATGGCTACACCTTC. Supplemented by reference TRBV5-1 and TRBJ1-2, the full variable domain reads KAGVTQTPRYLIKTRGQQVTLSCSPISGHRSVSWYQQTPGQGLQFLFEYFSETQRNKGNFPGRFSGRQFSNSRSEMNVSTLELGDSALYLCASSSIAGGDYGYTFGSGTRLTVV.

Here the CDR3 reads CASSTAQEGTQYF. The CDR3 nucleotides read TGTGCCAGCAGCACCGCTCAAGAGGGGACCCAGTACTTC. The V call is TRBV9, the J call TRBJ2-5, with D possibly being TRBD2 (5 bases). The CDR3 contains 13 residues. Per the germline V gene, CDR1 is SGDLS and CDR2 is YYNGEE. With 4 bases removed from V and 7 bases from J, the gap between germline ends came to 14 bases.

The rearrangement links TRBV24-1 to TRBJ2-2, with TRBD1 matching 7 bases. The length of the CDR3 is 16 residues. The V segment lost 4 bases and the J segment 7 bases; nucleotides outside the gene matches: 11. Germline CDR1 KGHDR, CDR2 SFDVKD. Here the CDR3 DNA reads TGTGCCACCAGTGACCTGGGACAGTACGGGGTCGGGGAGCTGTTTTTT. Protein: CATSDLGQYGVGELFF.

V and J are TRBV28 and TRBJ1-2; perhaps TRBD1 as D (6 bases). This CDR3 is 12 amino acids long. V was trimmed by 6 bases and J by 4 bases, leaving 9 bases between them. Germline CDR1 and CDR2: MDHEN and SYDVKM. The CDR3 spells CASRVDSYGYTF. The CDR3 nucleotides read TGTGCCAGCAGGGTGGACAGCTATGGCTACACCTTC.

This chain uses TRBV29-1 with TRBJ1-1; D gene ambiguous. This CDR3 is 12 amino acids long. Germline V gene lookup returns CDR1 SQVTM and CDR2 ANQGSEA. Trimming cost V 4 bases and J 1 base, with 7 bases left between them. CDR3 coding DNA: TGCAGCGTTGGACACACGAACACTGAAGCTTTCTTT. As protein: CSVGHTNTEAFF.

This sequence joins TRBV5-6 and TRBJ1-6, with D unresolved. V was cut by 1 base and J by 10 bases, with 12 bases left in between. From germline, CDR1 is SGHDT and CDR2 YYEEEE. The CDR3 is 14 amino acids. This chain's CDR3 is CASSLSGPGSPLHF. The DNA of the CDR3 is TGTGCCAGCAGCTTGTCAGGCCCGGGATCACCCCTCCACTTT.

The CDR3 loop reads CASSRRGTDYGYTF. The CDR3 region has the DNA TGTGCCAGTAGTAGAAGAGGGACAGACTATGGCTACACCTTC. The chain has TRBV19 and TRBJ1-2; 7 bases are a match to TRBD1. Unmatched junction bases numbered 5, after V lost 4 bases and J lost 3 bases. This CDR3 spans 14 amino acids. Germline assignment: CDR1 LNHDA and CDR2 SQIVND (reference sequence).

The V gene is TRBV6-2 or TRBV6-3, the J gene TRBJ1-6; D is perhaps TRBD1 (6 bases). V was cut by 3 bases and J by 7 bases, with 16 bases left in between. In germline, CDR1 is MNHEY, CDR2 SVGEGT. The CDR3 spans 16 residues. The chain's CDR3 is CASSYIMVDSNSPLHF. The CDR3 DNA reads TGTGCCAGCAGTTATATCATGGTGGACAGCAATTCACCCCTCCACTTT.

The V call is TRBV6-4, the J call TRBJ2-3, with 8 positions matching TRBD2. The germline V gene has CDR1 MRHNA and CDR2 SNTAGT. V lost 5 bases to trimming and J lost 4 bases; unmatched junction nucleotides: 8. The CDR3 consists of 15 residues. CDR3 coding DNA: TGTGCCAGCAGTCAAAGCGGGAGTACCGCAGATACGCAGTATTTT. Its protein product is CASSQSGSTADTQYF.

This clone was seen a single time. The rearrangement links TRBV2 to TRBJ2-7; possibly TRBD2 for D (6 bases). This CDR3 contains 12 residues. Germline lookup yields CDR1 SNHLY and CDR2 FYNNEI. The V and J ends lost 5 bases and 6 bases respectively, with 11 bases between them. DNA for the CDR3: TGTGCCAGCAGTCCTTGGAGGGGCGAGCAGTACTTC. Translation gives CASSPWRGEQYF.

V and J are TRBV30 and TRBJ1-1; D gene unclear. This CDR3 has 13 amino acids. The germline CDR1 and CDR2 sequences are GTSNPN and SVGIG (reference sequence). Trimming cost V 3 bases and J 2 bases, with 10 bases left between them. CDR3 region: CAWRLRGNTEAFF. Here the CDR3 DNA reads TGTGCCTGGAGACTCAGAGGTAACACTGAAGCTTTCTTT.

V usage is TRBV7-2 and J usage is TRBJ2-3; TRBD2 is a possible D gene (5 bases). Trimming left V 2 bases short and J 1 base short, with 13 bases between. This CDR3 spans 16 amino acids. Germline loops: CDR1 SGHTA, CDR2 FQGNSA. The CDR3 DNA sequence: TGTGCCAGCAGCTTAAGTCCGGGAAGGGGCACAGATACGCAGTATTTT. Its translation: CASSLSPGRGTDTQYF.

Concerning this clone: Other DNA sequences of this sample code for an identical CDR3. J is TRBJ1-1 and V is TRBV7-3; D may be TRBD1 (5 bases). Germline lookup yields CDR1 SGHTA and CDR2 FQGTGA. The CDR3 extends over 13 amino acids. The V gene lost 4 bases and the J gene lost 1 base, with 7 bases spanning the gap. CDR3 protein: CASSSGGNTEAFF. The CDR3 DNA sequence: TGTGCCAGCAGCTCGGGGGGGAACACTGAAGCTTTCTTT.

The chain is built from TRBV18 and TRBJ1-1; maybe TRBD1 (5 bases). The CDR3 has 13 residues. Germline CDR1 KGHSH, CDR2 LQKENI. Trimming took off 2 bases at V and 3 bases at J, with 7 bases between the two ends. CDR3 residues: CASSPAGDTEAFF. CDR3 bases: TGTGCCAGCTCACCAGCGGGGGACACTGAAGCTTTCTTT.

The rearrangement uses TRBV28 and TRBJ2-5, with 7 bases aligning to TRBD2. Germline values: CDR1 MDHEN, CDR2 SYDVKM. This CDR3 comprises 16 residues. With V trimmed by 2 bases and J by 4 bases, 10 bases remained unmatched. DNA of the CDR3: TGTGCCAGCAGTTTAAGACGTGGCAGGGAGGGAGAGACCCAGTACTTC. Translating it yields CASSLRRGREGETQYF.

The chain is built from TRBV6-5 and TRBJ2-7; D call uncertain. The CDR3 is 14 amino acids. Germline V gives CDR1 MNHEY, CDR2 SVGAGI. Trimming left V 5 bases short and J 0 bases short, with 11 bases between. CDR3: CASSPQRSSYEQYF. Here the CDR3 DNA reads TGTGCCAGCAGTCCTCAGCGTAGCTCCTACGAGCAGTACTTC.

The chain links TRBV6-5 to TRBJ1-1; TRBD1 agrees at 7 bases. Germline V gene lookup returns CDR1 MNHEY and CDR2 SVGAGI. The CDR3 has 15 residues. V dropped 5 bases and J dropped 3; count of bases not matched to a gene: 9. CDR3 sequence: CASSRETGRDTEAFF. The CDR3 coding sequence is TGTGCCAGCAGTAGGGAGACAGGGAGAGACACTGAAGCTTTCTTT.

The chain is built from TRBV4-3 and TRBJ1-6; 7 positions agree with TRBD1. V trimming: 2 bases; J trimming: 5 bases; junction bases outside the gene matches: 3. The CDR3 is made up of 15 amino acids. CDR1 is LGHNA, CDR2 YSLEER, per germline. The chain's CDR3 is CASSQTGANNSPLHF. CDR3 DNA: TGCGCCAGCAGCCAAACAGGGGCGAATAATTCACCCCTCCACTTT.

There are a few counts of this clone. This chain links TRBV7-9 with TRBJ2-5; D gene ambiguous. V lost 4 bases to trimming and J lost 2 bases, with 8 bases between them. This CDR3 has 13 amino acids. The germline V gene encodes CDR1 SEHNR and CDR2 FQNEAQ (reference sequence). The CDR3 nucleotides are TGTGCCAGCAGCTACCGACTGCAAGAGACCCAGTACTTC. Translating gives CASSYRLQETQYF.

A single count supports this clone. The V and J genes are TRBV6-2 or TRBV6-3 and TRBJ2-5; D unresolved. In germline, CDR1 is MNHEY, CDR2 SVGEGT. V was trimmed by 2 bases and J by 4 bases, leaving 14 bases between them. The CDR3 sequence is 15 residues long. The CDR3 protein is CASSYPGQSGETQYF. The CDR3 region has the DNA TGTGCCAGCAGTTACCCCGGTCAGTCGGGAGAGACCCAGTACTTC.